This T cell receptor (beta chain) was retrieved from a study of blood T cell repertoires in COVID-19. Assay: immunoSEQ multiplex PCR; the TCRdb copy retains only in-frame clones and omits some. The table shows approximately 170,000 clones, with approximately 80% occurring only once. This TCR came from a man aged 50-59 years who had recovered from COVID-19. The sample consisted of PBMCs or T cells enriched from blood (not recorded which).

CDR3 in DNA: TGCGCCAGCAGCCAAGATTTTAGCGGGGGCACAGATACGCAGTATTTT. Its translation is CASSQDFSGGTDTQYF. The chain couples TRBV4-1 to TRBJ2-3, with 8 bases fitting TRBD2. The CDR3 is 16 residues long. Germline-derived CDR1 and CDR2 are MGHRA and YSYEKL. With V trimmed by 0 bases and J by 1 base, 3 bases remained unmatched.